A selection of T cell receptor beta chains follows, all from one sample in a study of shared clonotypes between healthy human individuals. Some clones are missing from TCRdb's copy, which holds only in-frame ones; the method was immunoSEQ multiplex PCR. The data show some 2,000,000 clones, less than 95% seen once. Sequences were obtained from naive CD8+ T cells sorted from blood. These receptors originate from a young man in good health. Each CDR3 is given with its conserved first and last residue. A D gene is named only where the DNA matches it firmly. Size tells how often a clone was seen (once, few, many) or the class of an expanded clone, and some rows leave it out.

d_gene	v_gene	j_gene	abundance	CDR3nt	CDR3aa
-	TRBV25-1	TRBJ2-1	-	TGTGCCAGCAGTGAACGTACGGACCCCTACAATGAGCAGTTCTTC	CASSERTDPYNEQFF
TRBD1	TRBV11-2	TRBJ2-7	-	TGTGCCAGCAGCCCGACAGGGGTCGAGCAGTACTTC	CASSPTGVEQYF
-	TRBV27	TRBJ2-1	-	TGTGCCAGCAGATTCCCGGGGAATGAGCAGTTCTTC	CASRFPGNEQFF
TRBD1	TRBV7-9	TRBJ1-1	-	TGTGCCAGCAGCCTGGGACAGGGGGTGAACACTGAAGCTTTCTTT	CASSLGQGVNTEAFF
-	TRBV6-6	TRBJ1-3	-	TGTGCCAGCAGTTATGACAGAAGCCGCTCTGGAAACACCATATATTTT	CASSYDRSRSGNTIYF
-	TRBV10-3	TRBJ1-1	few	TGTGCCATCGATGGCAGGGAACCGAACACTGAAGCTTTCTTT	CAIDGREPNTEAFF
TRBD1	TRBV30	TRBJ1-3	-	TGTGCCTGGAGTACCGGGACAGTCTCTGGAAACACCATATATTTT	CAWSTGTVSGNTIYF
TRBD2	TRBV5-6	TRBJ2-2	-	TGTGCCAGCAGCTTGGGAGCGGGACTCGGGATAACCGGGGAGCTGTTTTTT	CASSLGAGLGITGELFF
TRBD1	TRBV7-9	TRBJ1-6	-	TGTGCCAGCAGCAAGACAGGGATAAATTCACCCCTCCACTTT	CASSKTGINSPLHF
-	TRBV6-5	TRBJ2-7	-	TGTGCCAGCTGGGGAGGCCCCGGTTCGGAGTACTTC	CASWGGPGSEYF
TRBD2	TRBV7-2	TRBJ2-3	-	TGTGCCAGCAGCTTAGCGTCTCCATTAGCGGGAGTCACAGATACGCAGTATTTT	CASSLASPLAGVTDTQYF
-	TRBV27	TRBJ2-1	-	TGTGCCAGCAGTTTTAAGGGGAGCTCCTACAATGAGCAGTTCTTC	CASSFKGSSYNEQFF
-	TRBV14	TRBJ2-7	few	TGTGCCAGCAGCCAAGGGGGCTCCTACGAGCAGTACTTC	CASSQGGSYEQYF
TRBD2	TRBV13	TRBJ2-5	-	TGTGCCAGCAGCTTAGCGCCTAGCGGGGGAGAGACCCAGTACTTC	CASSLAPSGGETQYF
TRBD2	TRBV27	TRBJ2-7	-	TGTGCCAGCAGTACTAGCGGTATCATATACGAGCAGTACTTC	CASSTSGIIYEQYF
-	TRBV9	TRBJ1-1	once	TGTGCCAGCAGCCCAGGGGTCGGGGAGTGGGCTGAAGCTTTCTTT	CASSPGVGEWAEAFF
-	TRBV7-8	TRBJ2-7	-	TGTGCCAGCAGCTTACGAGGGGACGGCTACGAGCAGTACTTC	CASSLRGDGYEQYF
-	TRBV10-2	TRBJ2-7	-	TGCGCCAGCAGTGAAATATCCTACGAGCAGTACTTC	CASSEISYEQYF
-	TRBV9	TRBJ2-1	-	TGTGCCAGCAGCGATTTACTAGACGAGCAGTTCTTC	CASSDLLDEQFF
TRBD1	TRBV28	TRBJ1-3	-	TGTGCCAGCAGTTTTTGGACAGGAGGCTCTGGAAACACCATATATTTT	CASSFWTGGSGNTIYF
TRBD1	TRBV15	TRBJ2-6	-	TGTGCCACCTGTGGGACAGAGAGCTCTGGGGCCAACGTCCTGACTTTC	CATCGTESSGANVLTF
TRBD1	TRBV5-8	TRBJ1-6	-	TGTGCCAGCAGCTTATACGGACAGGGGTATTCACCCCTCCACTTT	CASSLYGQGYSPLHF
TRBD1	TRBV18	TRBJ2-3	-	TGTGCCAGCTCGGGTCAGGGGGCCCACACAGATACGCAGTATTTT	CASSGQGAHTDTQYF
-	TRBV6-5	TRBJ2-1	-	TGTGCCAGCAGTTTTAGCTCCTACAATGAGCAGTTCTTC	CASSFSSYNEQFF
-	TRBV28	TRBJ1-2	-	TGTGCCAGCAGTTCTCACACGCTTGGCAGGGAAGAACTTAAGGGCTACACCTTC	CASSSHTLGREELKGYTF
TRBD2	TRBV2	TRBJ2-1	-	TGTGCCAGCAGTGAAGGTGGGGGGGCCTACAATGAGCAGTTCTTC	CASSEGGGAYNEQFF
-	TRBV25-1	TRBJ2-1	-	TGTGCCAGCGGGTGGGACGAGCAGTTCTTC	CASGWDEQFF
-	TRBV5-1	TRBJ2-5	-	TGCGCCAGCAGCTTGGATTTAGGGACTGAGACCCAGTACTTC	CASSLDLGTETQYF
-	TRBV6-5	TRBJ2-7	-	TGTGCCAGCAGTTACAATGTCGACCTGGCCTACGAGCAGTACTTC	CASSYNVDLAYEQYF
-	TRBV19	TRBJ1-4	once	TGTGCCAGTTCAGGGTTTCCTAATGAAAAACTGTTTTTT	CASSGFPNEKLFF
-	TRBV5-4	TRBJ2-4	-	TGTGCCAGCAGCTTTCAGGGAACAAACATTCAGTACTTC	CASSFQGTNIQYF
-	TRBV6-5	TRBJ1-2	-	TGTGCCAGCAGTAAAGGAGGTAGCTACACCTTC	CASSKGGSYTF
-	TRBV13	TRBJ2-7	-	TGTGCCAGCAGCGAAGGGAGCTACGAGCAGTACTTC	CASSEGSYEQYF
TRBD1	TRBV29-1	TRBJ2-4	once	TGCAGCGGGACCGGACAGGATTCAAACATTCAGTACTTC	CSGTGQDSNIQYF
TRBD2	TRBV19	TRBJ2-7	few	TGTGCCACCGGGACTAGCGGGAGCTCCTACGAGCAGTACTTC	CATGTSGSSYEQYF
-	TRBV28	TRBJ2-7	-	TGTGCCAGCAGTTTGGGCGGAATCTACGAGCAGTACTTC	CASSLGGIYEQYF
-	TRBV10-2	TRBJ2-2	-	TGCGCCAGCAGCTCAAGCGTACTGGGGGAGCTGTTTTTT	CASSSSVLGELFF
-	TRBV5-4	TRBJ1-1	-	TGTGCCAGCAGTTCTGGTTGGGGGAACACTGAAGCTTTCTTT	CASSSGWGNTEAFF
-	TRBV7-9	TRBJ2-7	-	TGTGCCAGCAGCTTGGTAGGCTACGAGCAGTACTTC	CASSLVGYEQYF